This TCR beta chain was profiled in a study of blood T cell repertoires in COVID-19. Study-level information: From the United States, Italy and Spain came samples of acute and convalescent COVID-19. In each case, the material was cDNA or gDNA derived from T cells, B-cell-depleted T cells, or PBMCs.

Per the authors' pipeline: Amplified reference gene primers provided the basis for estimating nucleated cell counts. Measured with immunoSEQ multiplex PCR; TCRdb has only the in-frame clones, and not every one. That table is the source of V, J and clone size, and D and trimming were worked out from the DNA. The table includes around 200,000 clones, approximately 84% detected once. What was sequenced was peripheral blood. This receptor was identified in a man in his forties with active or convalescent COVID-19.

Here the CDR3 DNA reads TGTGCCAGCAGTTTCGCCCTGGACAGGGGCGCTGAAGCTTTCTTT. Protein product: CASSFALDRGAEAFF. The V call is TRBV28, the J call TRBJ1-1, with 9 bases identical to TRBD1. This CDR3 has 15 amino acids. V trimming: 3 bases; J trimming: 6 bases; junction bases outside the gene matches: 8. Germline CDR1 reads MDHEN; CDR2 reads SYDVKM.